Below, one T cell receptor beta chain is given with its context. Its antigen remains unknown. The data were taken from a study of T cells in narcolepsy. Study information: Donors had narcolepsy type 1 or type 2, or were healthy controls.

Trimming cost V 0 bases and J 4 bases; bases outside gene matches: 10. CDR1 SGHNT and CDR2 YYREEE come from the germline V gene (reference sequence). The CDR3 length is 17 residues. Using immunoSEQ multiplex PCR, the repertoire was profiled, and TCRdb retains in-frame clones only, with some absent. The repertoire includes about 30,000 clones, under 85% of them detected once, and roughly 0.99% sits in the top ten. Findings and caveats of the study: Healthy controls reportedly lacked the autoreactive clonotypes serially found in patients' blood. HCRT-specific and TRIB2-specific autoreactive clonotypes appeared among same-patient CSF and blood CD4+ clonotypes.

The chain employs TRBV5-4 and TRBJ1-3; 7 nucleotides line up with TRBD1. This clonotype originated in a human donor with narcolepsy. The sample was CD45RA- memory CD4+ T cells from PBMCs. The CDR3 nucleotides are TGTGCCAGCAGCTTGGACTCGACAGGGAGAGCAGGAAACACCATATATTTT. It encodes CASSLDSTGRAGNTIYF. Complete variable domain (other parts from reference TRBV5-4 and TRBJ1-3): ETGVTQSPTHLIKTRGQQVTLRCSSQSGHNTVSWYQQALGQGPQFIFQYYREEENGRGNFPPRFSGLQFPNYSSELNVNALELDDSALYLCASSLDSTGRAGNTIYFGEGSWLTVV.